This TCR beta chain was sequenced for a study of blood T cell repertoires in COVID-19. Background on the study: Some COVID-19 samples were acute and others convalescent; all came from the United States, Italy and Spain. T cells, B-cell-depleted T cells, or PBMCs supplied cDNA or gDNA.

This clone was picked up one time. Original analysis: Amplification of reference gene primers was used by the study to estimate nucleated cell counts. The table came from immunoSEQ multiplex PCR; TCRdb's copy has only in-frame clones and leaves some out. The V and J calls and clone size are taken from that table; D and trimming were inferred from the DNA. This sample carries approximately 150,000 clones, about nine tenths of them seen once, and the ten largest clones take roughly 6.6%. Germline V gene data show CDR1 as LNHDA and CDR2 as SQIVND (reference sequence). The CDR3 spans 14 residues. With 8 bases removed from V and 0 bases from J, the gap between germline ends came to 11 bases.

The sample taken for sequencing was peripheral blood. The clonotype comes from an older man with acute or convalescent COVID-19. The rearrangement joins TRBV19 to TRBJ1-5; TRBD1 might be the D (6 bases). In DNA, the CDR3 is TGTGCCAGTTTGGGACACAATAGCAATCAGCCCCAGCATTTT. As protein: CASLGHNSNQPQHF.